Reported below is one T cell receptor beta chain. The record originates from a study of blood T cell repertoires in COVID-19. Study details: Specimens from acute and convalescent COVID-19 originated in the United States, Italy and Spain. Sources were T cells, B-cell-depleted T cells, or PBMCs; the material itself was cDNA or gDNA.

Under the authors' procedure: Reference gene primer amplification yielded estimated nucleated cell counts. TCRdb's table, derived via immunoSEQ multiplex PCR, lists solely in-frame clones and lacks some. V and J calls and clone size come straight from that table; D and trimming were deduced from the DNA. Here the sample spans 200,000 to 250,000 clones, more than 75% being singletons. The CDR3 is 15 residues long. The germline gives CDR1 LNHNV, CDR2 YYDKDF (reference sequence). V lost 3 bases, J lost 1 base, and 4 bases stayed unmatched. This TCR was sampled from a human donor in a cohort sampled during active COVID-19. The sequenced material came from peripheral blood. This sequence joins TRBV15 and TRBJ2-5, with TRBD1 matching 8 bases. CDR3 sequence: CATSSRGLGQETQYF. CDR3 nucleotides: TGTGCCACCAGCAGCAGGGGGCTTGGCCAAGAGACCCAGTACTTC.